One sample yielded the 23 T cell receptor beta chains listed below, sequenced in a study of cytomegalovirus exposure and HLA in healthy donors. The study ran its PCR with 60 Vbeta and 13 Jbeta primers. Repertoires were generated with immunoSEQ multiplex PCR, while TCRdb's copy carries only in-frame clones and drops some. The sample shows about 150,000 clones, roughly 80% of them seen only once. The sample comprised PBMCs. These receptors were taken from a woman in her 40s in good health and CMV-seropositive.

The CDR3 region has the DNA TGTGCCAGCAGCTTAGTCTCCACAGATACGCAGTATTTT. The encoded protein is CASSLVSTDTQYF. This rearrangement joins TRBV7-9 to TRBJ2-3, with D unresolved. Trimming stripped 1 base from V and 2 bases from J, with 4 bases between. Germline V gives CDR1 SEHNR, CDR2 FQNEAQ (reference sequence). The CDR3 consists of 13 residues.

V usage is TRBV25-1 and J usage is TRBJ1-3, with a possible D match to TRBD1 (5 bases). CDR3 size: 14 residues. The ends were cut back, 2 bases at V and 5 bases at J, with 10 bases in the middle. The germline V gene encodes CDR1 MGHDK and CDR2 SYGVNS. CDR3 nucleotide sequence: TGTGCCAGCAGTGAAGGGGGACTTAGAAACACCATATATTTT. Translating it yields CASSEGGLRNTIYF.

This clone turned up a few times. This rearrangement joins TRBV5-8 to TRBJ1-4, with D tentatively TRBD1 (6 bases). The CDR3 sequence is 15 residues long. The germline V gene has CDR1 SGHTS and CDR2 YDEGEE. V was pared by 0 bases and J by 5 bases, with 11 bases between. The CDR3 coding sequence is TGTGCCAGCAGCTTGGGGCGGACAGAGAATGAAAAACTGTTTTTT. Amino acids: CASSLGRTENEKLFF.

About this clone: The junction does not match germline at one end; this may be a read error. The chain employs TRBV28 and TRBJ1-5; a weak D match, TRBD1 (5 bases). From germline, CDR1 is MDHEN and CDR2 SYDVKM. The CDR3 spans 13 residues. The CDR3 spells CASKDTGNQSQHF. DNA for the CDR3: TGTGCCAGCAAGGACACGGGTAATCAGTCCCAGCATTTT.

The gene calls are TRBV4-1 and TRBJ1-4; 9 bases match TRBD1. This CDR3 has 15 residues. V dropped 1 base and J dropped 5; count of bases not matched to a gene: 2. The germline gives CDR1 MGHRA, CDR2 YSYEKL. The CDR3 bases are TGCGCCAGCAGCCAAGGGGACAGGGAGAATGAAAAACTGTTTTTT. Encoded protein: CASSQGDRENEKLFF.

Details on this clone: One end of the junction does not line up with germline, which may come from a read error. CDR3 sequence reads: CATSAAGEVGDTQYF. CDR3 sequence (DNA): TGCGCCACCAGCGCGGCGGGGGAGGTAGGCGATACGCAGTATTTT. This sequence joins TRBV5-1 and TRBJ2-3; TRBD2 matches at 7 bases. The germline V gene encodes CDR1 SGHRS and CDR2 YFSETQ. CDR3 length: 15 residues.

The table lists this clone with a count of one. Its ends do not fully match the called genes, so a read error is possible. The chain carries TRBV11-2 and TRBJ2-7; 13 nucleotides match TRBD2. The CDR3 spans 16 residues. The germline CDR1 and CDR2 sequences are SGHAT and FQNNGV. The CDR3 region has the DNA TGTGCCGGCAGGAGGGGGACTAGCGGGAAATTGTACGAGCAGTACTTC. Its protein is CAGRRGTSGKLYEQYF.

The chain uses TRBV9 and TRBJ1-4, with a possible D match to TRBD1 (5 bases). Trimming removed 0 bases at V and 4 bases at J, with 7 bases between. The CDR3 runs to 14 residues. Germline assignment: CDR1 SGDLS and CDR2 YYNGEE. The CDR3 spells CASSVDGGNEKLFF. For the CDR3, the DNA is TGTGCCAGCAGCGTAGACGGGGGTAATGAAAAACTGTTTTTT.

The chain has TRBV28 and TRBJ2-1; D is perhaps TRBD1 (5 bases). Germline CDR1 reads MDHEN; CDR2 reads SYDVKM. CDR3 length: 15 amino acids. V lost 7 bases and J lost 4, with 17 bases in between. CDR3 protein: CASTSESGFYNEQFF. The CDR3 coding sequence is TGTGCCAGCACCTCCGAGTCAGGGTTTTACAATGAGCAGTTCTTC.

This CDR3 reads CASSLDWRQETQYF. In nucleotides, the CDR3 is TGTGCCAGCAGCTTAGACTGGCGGCAAGAGACCCAGTACTTC. V is TRBV11-2 and J is TRBJ2-5; no firm D call. CDR1 is SGHAT and CDR2 is FQNNGV in the germline V gene. There are 14 residues in the CDR3. The germline V and J ends were trimmed by 0 bases and 2 bases, with 7 bases remaining between them.

This clone occurred a few times. The chain has TRBV5-1 and TRBJ1-2; possible D gene TRBD1, 5 bases. There are 14 residues in the CDR3. V was clipped by 0 bases and J by 2 bases, with 8 bases between them. Germline CDR1 SGHRS, CDR2 YFSETQ. The CDR3 DNA reads TGCGCCAGCAGCTTGGCGGACATGAACTATGGCTACACCTTC. Its protein product is CASSLADMNYGYTF.

This clone was observed a few times. The chain joins TRBV5-1 to TRBJ2-5; 7 nucleotides match TRBD1. The CDR3 is 14 residues long. Trimming at V came to 4 bases and at J to 5 bases, leaving 8 bases not matched to a gene. Germline V gene lookup returns CDR1 SGHRS and CDR2 YFSETQ. The CDR3 region is CASSPGQARETQYF. In nucleotides, the CDR3 is TGCGCCAGCAGCCCTGGACAGGCTCGGGAGACCCAGTACTTC.

The DNA for the CDR3 is TGCGCCAGCAGCCAAGACATGGGGACTAGCGGGGGCGTAGGTCAAAACATTCAGTACTTC. Protein sequence: CASSQDMGTSGGVGQNIQYF. The chain combines TRBV4-3 with TRBJ2-4, with 14 bases aligning to TRBD2. The junction had 12 bases not matched to a gene; V was cut back by 0 bases and J by 5 bases. This CDR3 is built from 20 residues. CDR1 and CDR2 (germline): LGHNA, YSLEER.

The chain combines TRBV2 with TRBJ2-5; D ambiguous. The DNA end favors TRBJ2-7, so the J call may be wrong. The CDR3 is made up of 11 amino acids. The V gene's germline CDR1 is SNHLY and CDR2 FYNNEI. The CDR3 loop is CASSENYEQYF. The CDR3 DNA is TGTGCCAGCAGTGAGAACTACGAGCAGTACTTC.

J is TRBJ2-7 and V is TRBV9; TRBD1 might be the D (5 bases). In germline, CDR1 is SGDLS, CDR2 YYNGEE. Deletions cut 0 bases from V and 3 bases from J, with 10 bases between. The CDR3 totals 14 residues. CDR3 residues: CASSVGVQGYEQYF. The CDR3 DNA reads as TGTGCCAGCAGCGTAGGTGTCCAGGGCTACGAGCAGTACTTC.

This clone showed up just a few times. CDR3 loop: CASSYSGQGVEKLFF. The CDR3 bases are TGTGCCAGCAGTTACTCGGGACAGGGTGTTGAAAAACTGTTTTTT. This chain connects TRBV6-5 to TRBJ1-4, with 9 nucleotides matching TRBD1. There are 15 residues in the CDR3. V shed 0 bases and J 7 bases; nucleotides not matched to a gene: 3. The germline V gene has CDR1 MNHEY and CDR2 SVGAGI.

The chain couples TRBV18 to TRBJ1-2, with no clear D. Deletions cut 2 bases from V and 5 bases from J, with 9 bases between. The germline CDR1 and CDR2 sequences are KGHSH and LQKENI. This CDR3 contains 13 residues. CDR3 in amino acids: CASSPETPYGYTF. CDR3 in DNA: TGTGCCAGCTCACCAGAGACACCTTATGGCTACACCTTC.

The table lists this clone with a few counts. V gene TRBV27 combines with J gene TRBJ2-3, with D possibly TRBD1 on 7 matching bases. CDR1 MNHEY and CDR2 SMNVEV come from the germline V gene (reference sequence). The CDR3 contains 14 residues. The V end was cut by 7 bases, the J end by 1 base, with 12 bases between. The CDR3 sequence is CASKQGGGTDTQYF. As DNA, the CDR3 is TGTGCCAGCAAGCAGGGGGGAGGCACAGATACGCAGTATTTT.

In its sample, this clone was seen a few times. The chain links TRBV7-9 to TRBJ1-4, with TRBD1 matching 10 bases. J gave up 7 bases and V 5 bases, and 13 bases lay outside the gene matches. Germline V gene data show CDR1 as SEHNR and CDR2 as FQNEAQ (reference sequence). The CDR3 spans 17 residues. The CDR3 here is CASSPDRGRGIGEKLFF. DNA for the CDR3: TGTGCCAGCAGCCCAGACAGGGGGCGCGGAATTGGTGAAAAACTGTTTTTT. Full variable domain (rest looked up from reference TRBV7-9 and TRBJ1-4): DTGVSQNPRHKITKRGQNVTFRCDPISEHNRLYWYRQTLGQGPEFLTYFQNEAQLEKSRLLSDRFSAERPKGSFSTLEIQRTEQGDSAMYLCASSPDRGRGIGEKLFFGSGTQLSVL.

This sequence joins TRBV5-1 and TRBJ1-2; D uncertain. This CDR3 is built from 13 residues. Germline V gene sequence: CDR1 SGHRS, CDR2 YFSETQ. Trimming shortened V by 0 bases and J by 8 bases, and 11 bases separated the two germline ends. CDR3 bases: TGCGCCAGCAGCTTGGGGGAGGAGATGGGCTACACCTTC. Translation: CASSLGEEMGYTF.

The chain combines TRBV6-1 with TRBJ2-1, with 7 bases lining up with TRBD1. This CDR3 region has 14 residues. V shed 7 bases, J shed 6 bases, and the junction held 9 bases outside the gene matches. The germline V gene encodes CDR1 MNHNS and CDR2 SASEGT. CDR3 DNA: TGTGCCAGCACGTTCGGGACAGAATTCAATGAGCAGTTCTTC. It is translated as CASTFGTEFNEQFF.

The V gene is TRBV9, the J gene TRBJ1-4, with D perhaps TRBD1 (6 bases). V was pared by 1 base and J by 7 bases, with 17 bases between. CDR1 SGDLS and CDR2 YYNGEE come from the germline V gene. CDR3 length: 16 residues. CDR3 residues: CASSVSPGGEREKLFF. CDR3 DNA sequence: TGTGCCAGCAGCGTATCCCCGGGGGGCGAGCGTGAAAAACTGTTTTTT.

This sequence joins TRBV5-6 and TRBJ2-4; 11 positions agree with TRBD2. CDR3 length: 16 amino acids. The V segment lost 4 bases and the J segment 6 bases; nucleotides outside the gene matches: 9. CDR1 and CDR2 (germline): SGHDT, YYEEEE. The DNA of the CDR3 is TGTGCCAGCAGCCTGACTAGCGGGATTTGGGGAAACATTCAGTACTTC. Residues: CASSLTSGIWGNIQYF.